The rows below give T cell receptor beta chains drawn from one sample of a study of blood T cells in healthy people across ages. TCRdb reprocessed the 5' RACE reads with MiXCR, giving one entry per CDR3 protein. The sample yields approximately 350,000 distinct CDR3 sequences, approximately 51% seen once. The source material was blood. All receptors come from a man between 60 and 75 years old in good health. Each CDR3 is given with its conserved first and last residue. A D gene is named only where the DNA matches it firmly. A clone size is listed for some rows: how often the clone was seen (once, few, many), or a class if it is expanded.

J: TRBJ2-7
size: -
V: TRBV12-3/TRBV12-4
D: TRBD1
CDR3: CASSHAGGQYEQYF
DNA: TGTGCCAGCAGTCACGCAGGGGGCCAGTACGAGCAGTACTTC

J: TRBJ2-5
size: -
V: TRBV20-1
D: -
CDR3: CSAEELGLGTQYF
DNA: TGCAGTGCCGAGGAGCTGGGCTTGGGGACCCAGTACTTC

J: TRBJ2-3
size: -
V: TRBV6-4
D: -
CDR3: CASSEQATDTQYF
DNA: TGTGCCAGCAGCGAACAGGCAACAGATACGCAGTATTTT

J: TRBJ2-1
size: many
V: TRBV7-2
D: TRBD2
CDR3: CASSPTSGRGRQFF
DNA: TGTGCCAGCAGCCCGACTAGCGGCAGAGGCAGACAGTTCTTC

J: TRBJ2-1
size: -
V: TRBV4-2
D: TRBD1
CDR3: CASSQDLLGGFGEQFF
DNA: TGTGCCAGCAGCCAAGATCTCCTAGGGGGCTTCGGTGAGCAGTTCTTC

J: TRBJ1-1
size: few
V: TRBV3-1
D: -
CDR3: CASSPHSSNTEAFF
DNA: TGTGCCAGCAGCCCCCACTCTTCGAACACTGAAGCTTTCTTT

J: TRBJ1-2
size: -
V: TRBV5-1
D: -
CDR3: CASSSAGTRLGGYTF
DNA: TGCGCCAGCAGCTCGGCAGGGACTCGACTGGGTGGCTACACCTTC

J: TRBJ2-5
size: -
V: TRBV25-1
D: TRBD2
CDR3: CASTKGDGGQETQYF
DNA: TGTGCCAGCACCAAGGGAGACGGGGGGCAAGAGACCCAGTACTTC

J: TRBJ2-7
size: -
V: TRBV20-1
D: TRBD1
CDR3: CSASPRTGDFYEQYF
DNA: TGCAGTGCTAGTCCTCGGACAGGGGATTTCTATGAGCAGTACTTC

J: TRBJ2-4
size: few
V: TRBV20-1
D: -
CDR3: CSARDPGPQNIQYF
DNA: TGCAGTGCTAGAGATCCGGGACCACAAAACATTCAGTACTTC

J: TRBJ2-1
size: few
V: TRBV29-1
D: -
CDR3: CSVRSSYNEQFF
DNA: TGCAGCGTTCGTAGCTCCTACAATGAGCAGTTCTTC

J: TRBJ2-3
size: -
V: TRBV10-3
D: -
CDR3: CAISGTGARTDTQYF
DNA: TGTGCCATCAGTGGCACCGGGGCCCGCACAGATACGCAGTATTTT

J: TRBJ2-7
size: -
V: TRBV29-1
D: TRBD1
CDR3: CSVEFQGADEQYF
DNA: TGCAGCGTTGAGTTCCAGGGGGCAGACGAGCAGTACTTC

J: TRBJ2-3
size: few
V: TRBV7-2
D: -
CDR3: CASSLSGAGSGTDTQYF
DNA: TGTGCCAGCAGCTTATCGGGGGCGGGAAGCGGCACAGATACGCAGTATTTT

J: TRBJ2-5
size: few
V: TRBV15
D: -
CDR3: CATSRAGGRMETQYF
DNA: TGTGCCACCAGCAGAGCGGGGGGCCGAATGGAGACCCAGTACTTC

J: TRBJ2-7
size: few
V: TRBV7-2
D: -
CDR3: CASSLEAGRQYF
DNA: TGTGCCAGCAGCTTAGAGGCAGGTCGGCAGTACTTC

J: TRBJ2-3
size: -
V: TRBV5-1
D: -
CDR3: CASKEGPSTDTQYF
DNA: TGCGCCAGCAAGGAGGGCCCTAGCACAGATACGCAGTATTTT

J: TRBJ2-5
size: many
V: TRBV29-1
D: -
CDR3: CSVEPQETQYF
DNA: TGCAGCGTTGAACCTCAAGAGACCCAGTACTTC

J: TRBJ2-2
size: -
V: TRBV5-6
D: -
CDR3: CASSLGHEANTGELFF
DNA: TGTGCCAGCAGTTTAGGACACGAAGCGAACACCGGGGAGCTGTTTTTT

J: TRBJ2-6
size: many
V: TRBV2
D: -
CDR3: CASSDWGSGANVLTF
DNA: TGTGCCAGCAGTGATTGGGGCTCTGGGGCCAACGTCCTGACTTTC

J: TRBJ2-3
size: -
V: TRBV6-2/TRBV6-3
D: TRBD1
CDR3: CASSPGTGASTDTQYF
DNA: TGTGCCAGCAGTCCCGGGACAGGGGCCAGCACAGATACGCAGTATTTT

J: TRBJ2-1
size: once
V: TRBV12-3/TRBV12-4
D: TRBD2
CDR3: CASSKPGLAGNEQFF
DNA: TGTGCCAGCAGCAAACCGGGACTAGCGGGCAATGAGCAGTTCTTC

J: TRBJ2-3
size: -
V: TRBV12-3/TRBV12-4
D: -
CDR3: CVSSFDRLRTDTQYF
DNA: TGTGTCAGCAGTTTCGACAGGCTACGCACAGATACGCAGTATTTT

J: TRBJ2-5
size: few
V: TRBV6-2/TRBV6-3
D: -
CDR3: CASSKPGTSTGETQYF
DNA: TGTGCCAGCAGTAAACCCGGGACATCCACCGGAGAGACCCAGTACTTC

J: TRBJ2-4
size: -
V: TRBV29-1
D: -
CDR3: CSPRGLLAKNIQYF
DNA: TGCAGCCCGAGGGGGTTGCTGGCCAAAAACATTCAGTACTTC

J: TRBJ2-7
size: -
V: TRBV6-1
D: TRBD2
CDR3: CASSSGGLAYEQYF
DNA: TGTGCCAGCAGCAGCGGGGGTCTAGCCTACGAGCAGTACTTC

J: TRBJ1-1
size: few
V: TRBV27
D: -
CDR3: CASSRGQGWGTEAFF
DNA: TGTGCCAGCAGCCGAGGGCAGGGGTGGGGCACTGAAGCTTTCTTT

J: TRBJ2-7
size: -
V: TRBV12-3/TRBV12-4
D: -
CDR3: CASSLGGGPVDEQYF
DNA: TGTGCCAGCAGTTTGGGCGGGGGCCCCGTGGACGAGCAGTACTTC

J: TRBJ1-4
size: -
V: TRBV19
D: TRBD1
CDR3: CASSLRTGTGYEKLFF
DNA: TGTGCCAGTAGTCTTCGTACCGGGACAGGGTATGAAAAACTGTTTTTT

J: TRBJ2-3
size: few
V: TRBV28
D: -
CDR3: CASTLPLLDTQYF
DNA: TGTGCCAGCACCCTACCCTTGTTGGATACGCAGTATTTT

J: TRBJ2-1
size: -
V: TRBV4-2
D: TRBD2
CDR3: CASSQEREGYNEQFF
DNA: TGTGCCAGCAGCCAAGAGAGGGAGGGGTACAATGAGCAGTTCTTC

J: TRBJ1-2
size: -
V: TRBV10-3
D: -
CDR3: CAISVGVEGYTF
DNA: TGTGCCATCAGTGTGGGGGTAGAAGGCTACACCTTC

J: TRBJ1-2
size: -
V: TRBV10-3
D: -
CDR3: CAISGQNDGYTF
DNA: TGTGCCATCAGTGGACAAAATGATGGCTACACCTTC

J: TRBJ2-7
size: -
V: TRBV6-2/TRBV6-3
D: -
CDR3: CASGAGRYEQYF
DNA: TGTGCCAGCGGAGCCGGCCGCTACGAGCAGTACTTC

J: TRBJ1-4
size: -
V: TRBV3-1
D: TRBD1
CDR3: CASSRDRANEKLFF
DNA: TGTGCCAGCAGCCGGGACAGGGCGAATGAAAAACTGTTTTTT

J: TRBJ2-1
size: -
V: TRBV6-6
D: TRBD2
CDR3: CASSYSSGSSSEQFF
DNA: TGTGCCAGCAGTTACTCTAGCGGGAGTAGTAGTGAGCAGTTCTTC

J: TRBJ2-3
size: -
V: TRBV2
D: -
CDR3: CASSAGTVAPGTQYF
DNA: TGTGCCAGCAGTGCAGGGACGGTCGCACCGGGTACGCAGTATTTT

J: TRBJ2-5
size: -
V: TRBV20-1
D: -
CDR3: CSAFNRAQETQYF
DNA: TGCAGTGCCTTTAATCGGGCCCAAGAGACCCAGTACTTC

J: TRBJ1-1
size: -
V: TRBV5-1
D: -
CDR3: CASSLAGGVTEAFF
DNA: TGCGCCAGCAGCTTGGCGGGGGGTGTCACTGAAGCTTTCTTT

J: TRBJ2-6
size: few
V: TRBV5-1
D: -
CDR3: CASSGGAEGANVLTF
DNA: TGCGCCAGCAGCGGGGGCGCAGAAGGGGCCAACGTCCTGACTTTC